These 23 T cell receptor beta chains originate from one sample sequenced in a study of blood T cell repertoires in COVID-19. Assay used: immunoSEQ multiplex PCR; TCRdb lists only in-frame clones, some missing. Among more than 85,000 clones listed, just over 85% were seen once. The sequencing input was peripheral blood. These receptors were taken from a man aged 50 to 59 with COVID-19, enrolled during active disease.

This sequence joins TRBV3-1 (or the pseudogene TRBV3-2) and TRBJ2-7; D remains unclear. The CDR3 runs 11 residues. Germline V gives CDR1 LGHDT, CDR2 YNNKEL (reference sequence). The ends were cut back, 6 bases at V and 1 base at J, with 4 bases in the middle. The CDR3 nucleotides read TGTGCCAGCAGGCGTTCCTACGAGCAGTACTTC. Protein product: CASRRSYEQYF.

This chain joins TRBV7-9 and TRBJ1-4, with 8 nucleotides matching TRBD1. V shed 2 bases and J 7 bases; nucleotides not matched to a gene: 3. Germline V gene data show CDR1 as SEHNR and CDR2 as FQNEAQ (reference sequence). The CDR3 loop spans 14 amino acids. This CDR3 is CASSLQGASEKLFF. Written as DNA, the CDR3 is TGTGCCAGCAGCTTACAGGGGGCCAGTGAAAAACTGTTTTTT.

The chain joins TRBV4-2 to TRBJ2-7; 15 nucleotides match TRBD2. The CDR3 has 18 residues. The ends lost 1 base at V and 1 base at J; junction bases unmatched: 5. CDR1 LGHNA and CDR2 YNFKEQ come from the germline V gene. The CDR3 bases are TGTGCCAGCAGCCAAGTGGGGACTAGCGGGGGGCTATCCTACGAGCAGTACTTC. Translated, it gives CASSQVGTSGGLSYEQYF.

V and J are TRBV7-9 and TRBJ1-1; TRBD1 matches 8 bases. The length of the CDR3 is 14 residues. Germline trimming cut 6 bases from V and 3 bases from J; bases unmatched to any gene: 6. Germline assignment: CDR1 SEHNR and CDR2 FQNEAQ (reference sequence). CDR3 region: CASRTGQGYTEAFF. For the CDR3, the DNA is TGTGCCAGCAGGACCGGACAGGGCTACACTGAAGCTTTCTTT.

The rearrangement joins TRBV24-1 to TRBJ1-6; D remains ambiguous. The CDR3 has 13 residues. With 5 bases removed from V and 3 bases from J, the gap between germline ends came to 4 bases. CDR1 is KGHDR and CDR2 is SFDVKD in the germline V gene. CDR3 region: CATSAGYNSPLHF. CDR3 DNA: TGTGCCACCAGTGCGGGCTATAATTCACCCCTCCACTTT.

The V gene is TRBV2, the J gene TRBJ1-4; D uncertain. The CDR3 covers 16 residues. Between the trimmed V and J ends, which lost 3 bases and 0 bases, there was a span of 11 bases. CDR1 is SNHLY, CDR2 FYNNEI, per germline. The CDR3 DNA reads as TGTGCCAGCAGTGATGAGAGGTTCACAACTAATGAAAAACTGTTTTTT. It translates to CASSDERFTTNEKLFF.

The V gene is TRBV5-4, the J gene TRBJ1-6, with 7 bases identical to TRBD1. The CDR3 runs to 15 residues. Unmatched junction bases numbered 8, after V lost 4 bases and J lost 7 bases. Looked up from germline, CDR1 is SGHNT and CDR2 is YYREEE (reference sequence). CDR3 sequence: CASSLLGQMNSPLHF. The CDR3 coding sequence is TGTGCCAGCAGCCTCCTGGGACAGATGAATTCACCCCTCCACTTT.

The J gene is TRBJ2-3, the V gene TRBV3-1 (or the pseudogene TRBV3-2), with 10 nucleotides matching TRBD2. This CDR3 region has 17 residues. The V segment lost 5 bases and the J segment 2 bases; nucleotides outside the gene matches: 10. Germline values: CDR1 LGHDT, CDR2 YNNKEL (reference sequence). The CDR3 bases are TGTGCCAGCAGCAATGGGCAGCGGGGGGGATACACAGATACGCAGTATTTT. Amino acids: CASSNGQRGGYTDTQYF.

V gene TRBV7-3 combines with J gene TRBJ2-2, with a weak D call TRBD1 (6 bases). CDR1 is SGHTA, CDR2 FQGTGA, per germline. The CDR3 loop spans 16 amino acids. V was pared by 1 base and J by 8 bases, with 17 bases between. The CDR3 nucleotides read TGTGCCAGCAGCTTAAGGACAGATATCTTAGGGGGGGAGCTGTTTTTT. Protein: CASSLRTDILGGELFF.

The V and J genes are TRBV12-3 or TRBV12-4 and TRBJ2-7, with D unresolved. Deletions cut 6 bases from V and 8 bases from J, with 17 bases between. The CDR3 is 13 amino acids. The CDR3: CASRPNLGAQQYF. As DNA, the CDR3 is TGTGCCAGCAGGCCAAACCTCGGAGCTCAGCAGTACTTC.

The chain combines TRBV4-1 with TRBJ2-5, with D possibly matching TRBD1 (6 bases). Trimming left V 1 base short and J 3 bases short, with 9 bases between. Germline CDR1 reads MGHRA; CDR2 reads YSYEKL. There are 14 residues in the CDR3. For the CDR3, the DNA is TGCGCCAGCAGCCAAGGCAACAGGGAAGAGACCCAGTACTTC. The encoded protein is CASSQGNREETQYF.

The chain is built from TRBV7-3 and TRBJ1-2; no definite D call. The CDR3 has 13 amino acids. V was pared by 2 bases and J by 4 bases, with 8 bases between. In germline, CDR1 is SGHTA, CDR2 FQGTGA. The CDR3 is CASSLLPGYGYTF. The CDR3 coding sequence is TGTGCCAGCAGCTTATTACCAGGCTATGGCTACACCTTC.

This chain joins TRBV2 and TRBJ2-1; 8 bases fit TRBD2. The CDR3 extends over 15 amino acids. The V gene end was trimmed by 4 bases and the J gene end by 2 bases; junction bases not matched to a gene: 4. Germline V gene sequence: CDR1 SNHLY, CDR2 FYNNEI. CDR3 in DNA: TGTGCCAGCAGTGGTGAGCGGGGGACCTACAATGAGCAGTTCTTC. Translated: CASSGERGTYNEQFF. The full variable domain, with the rest looked up from reference TRBV2 and TRBJ2-1, is EPEVTQTPSHQVTQMGQEVILRCVPISNHLYFYWYRQILGQKVEFLVSFYNNEISEKSEIFDDQFSVERPDGSNFTLKIRSTKLEDSAMYFCASSGERGTYNEQFFGPGTRLTVL.

V usage is TRBV7-2 and J usage is TRBJ2-7; 11 nucleotides align to TRBD2. The CDR3 loop spans 18 amino acids. The germline gives CDR1 SGHTA, CDR2 FQGNSA. V gave up 3 bases and J gave up 7 bases; unmatched junction bases: 17. The CDR3 nucleotides are TGTGCCAGCAGCTTTTCGTCAAGCGTTAGCGGGGGGGCCGGGGAGCAGTACTTC. Protein: CASSFSSSVSGGAGEQYF.

This clone was detected only once. The chain employs TRBV3-1 (or the pseudogene TRBV3-2) and TRBJ2-7; 10 bases agree with TRBD1. The CDR3 extends over 15 amino acids. Germline loops: CDR1 LGHDT, CDR2 YNNKEL (reference sequence). The V gene end was trimmed by 6 bases and the J gene end by 4 bases; junction bases not matched to a gene: 9. This CDR3 reads CASRFAGQGHYEQYF. CDR3 nucleotides: TGTGCCAGCAGGTTTGCGGGACAGGGGCATTACGAGCAGTACTTC.

V usage is TRBV29-1 and J usage is TRBJ1-2; 7 bases align to TRBD1. V gave up 4 bases and J gave up 0 bases; unmatched junction bases: 8. The CDR3 extends over 15 amino acids. The V gene's germline CDR1 is SQVTM and CDR2 ANQGSEA. The CDR3 loop is CSVVDRDRANYGYTF. CDR3 nucleotides: TGCAGCGTTGTAGACAGGGACAGAGCTAACTATGGCTACACCTTC.

The J gene is TRBJ1-5, the V gene TRBV6-2 or TRBV6-3; possible D gene TRBD1, 5 bases. Between the trimmed V and J ends, which lost 2 bases and 2 bases, there was a span of 10 bases. CDR1 and CDR2 (germline): MNHEY, SVGEGT. The CDR3 has 15 residues. For the CDR3, the DNA is TGTGCCAGCAGTTACGGGGGGGTCGGCAATCAGCCCCAGCATTTT. It yields the protein CASSYGGVGNQPQHF.

The chain recombines TRBV28 with TRBJ2-7; 7 bases line up with TRBD2. Germline CDR1 is MDHEN and CDR2 is SYDVKM. The length of the CDR3 is 16 residues. V trimming: 4 bases; J trimming: 3 bases; junction bases outside the gene matches: 12. The CDR3 region has the DNA TGTGCCAGCAGTTCCTTCCGGGGGGTAACCTACTACGAGCAGTACTTC. It specifies CASSSFRGVTYYEQYF.

The CDR3 DNA is TGCGCCAGCAGCCAATTCGGTGGGACAGGGTTCACAGATACGCAGTATTTT. This sequence encodes CASSQFGGTGFTDTQYF. The genes are TRBV4-1 and TRBJ2-3, with TRBD1 matching 9 bases. This CDR3 has 17 residues. Germline assignment: CDR1 MGHRA and CDR2 YSYEKL. J gave up 2 bases and V 2 bases, and 8 bases lay outside the gene matches.

The gene calls are TRBV6-5 and TRBJ1-2, with D maybe TRBD1 (6 bases). CDR1 MNHEY and CDR2 SVGAGI come from the germline V gene. The length of the CDR3 is 15 residues. Trimming stripped 0 bases from V and 3 bases from J, with 11 bases between. CDR3 in amino acids: CASSYSSGAHYGYTF. Written as DNA, the CDR3 is TGTGCCAGCAGTTACTCGTCAGGGGCCCACTATGGCTACACCTTC.

The chain links TRBV18 to TRBJ2-7; D unresolved. The CDR3 is 12 amino acids. Trimming stripped 6 bases from V and 6 bases from J, with 12 bases between. Germline V gives CDR1 KGHSH, CDR2 LQKENI. This chain's CDR3 is CASSPPFGEQYF. CDR3 in DNA: TGTGCCAGCTCGCCCCCCTTCGGCGAGCAGTACTTC. Looking up the rest from reference TRBV18 and TRBJ2-7 gives the full variable domain: NAGVMQNPRHLVRRRGQEARLRCSPMKGHSHVYWYRQLPEEGLKFMVYLQKENIIDESGMPKERFSAEFPKEGPSILRIQQVVRGDSAAYFCASSPPFGEQYFGPGTRLTVT.

This chain links TRBV7-2 with TRBJ1-1; TRBD1 matches 7 bases. The V segment lost 1 base and the J segment 11 bases; nucleotides outside the gene matches: 16. Germline CDR1 is SGHTA and CDR2 is FQGNSA. This CDR3 region has 16 residues. The CDR3 nucleotides read TGTGCCAGCAGCTTAGTACCTCCCCCGTCTGGGACAGATGCTTTCTTT. This gives the protein CASSLVPPPSGTDAFF.

V usage is TRBV5-1 and J usage is TRBJ2-1; 8 bases fit TRBD2. J gave up 2 bases and V 7 bases, and 14 bases lay outside the gene matches. The CDR3 is made up of 17 amino acids. Per germline, CDR1 SGHRS and CDR2 YFSETQ. CDR3 amino acids: CASQNPGGRAAYNEQFF. The CDR3 DNA reads TGCGCCAGCCAGAACCCGGGGGGGCGGGCGGCCTACAATGAGCAGTTCTTC.